This T cell receptor (beta chain) came from a study of cytomegalovirus exposure and HLA in healthy donors. Study observations and caveats: Later on, an analysis showed TCR association rates differing by HLA locus, with DRB1 the most and HLA-C the fewest. Later genetic work tied a missense DCLRE1C variant to beta-chain V and J trimming.

To note about this clone: The antigen remains unidentified.

Germline CDR1 reads SQVTM; CDR2 reads ANQGSEA. The CDR3 sequence is 17 residues long. V shed 5 bases, J shed 10 bases, and the junction held 22 bases outside the gene matches. Researchers ran the PCR with 60 Vbeta and 13 Jbeta primers. TCRdb's table, derived via immunoSEQ multiplex PCR, lists solely in-frame clones and lacks some. The sample lists around 120,000 clones; about 83% were seen once. Source material: PBMCs. The receptor was derived from a woman in her thirties or forties in good health and CMV-seropositive. This chain links TRBV29-1 with TRBJ2-1; 8 nucleotides line up with TRBD2. CDR3 DNA sequence: TGCAGCGTTAGACTAGGAATTCGGGAGGGTCATGTCGGGGAGCAGTTCTTC. Translating it yields CSVRLGIREGHVGEQFF.